This paragraph reports one TCR beta chain. The clone's antigen remains unknown. One end of the junction fails to match germline, which may point to a read error. The trial excluded patients who had a history of autoimmune disease or were on systemic immunosuppression. Peripheral blood for TCR sequencing was collected from all dose cohorts at baseline, on cycle 4 day 1, and on cycle 7 day 1. The samples were taken from a phase I, first-in-human, multicenter, open-label dose-escalation trial of ivuxolimab. Adults with locally advanced or metastatic melanoma, renal cell, hepatocellular, or head and neck squamous cell carcinoma were enrolled in the trial. CD4+ and CD8+ T cells were sorted separately from peripheral blood before TCR sequencing. The sample comes from a study of OX40 agonist ivuxolimab in advanced cancers. As for the study more broadly: Ivuxolimab, which targeted the costimulatory receptor OX40 (CD134), was an agonistic, fully human IgG2 monoclonal antibody. The paper covers the monotherapy dose-escalation part of the phase I ivuxolimab trial, which included N of about 50 patients. Partial responses occurred in three dose-escalation patients, of whom one had hepatocellular carcinoma and two had cutaneous melanoma. The point of sequencing TCRbeta in the periphery was to test whether ivuxolimab changed TCR sequence diversity and drove clonal T-cell expansion. Patients were allowed to have had prior anti-PD-1, anti-PD-L1 or anti-CTLA-4 therapy, and 40% of the dose-escalation patients had been treated with checkpoint inhibitors. A male proportion of 70% to 90% and a mean age of 60 years, ranging from 23 to 79, were recorded for the dose-escalation cohort. Of the roughly 51 dose-escalation patients, hepatocellular carcinoma was present in approximately 20, melanoma in approximately 15, renal cell carcinoma in 9 and head and neck cancer in 9. Intravenous ivuxolimab was administered to patients every 2 weeks at six dose levels: 0.01, 0.1, 0.3, 1.5, 3 and 10 mg/kg.

CDR1 SGHTA and CDR2 FQGNSA were looked up in the germline V gene. Reading from cysteine to phenylalanine, the CDR3 counts 10 amino acids. The kept DNA is CDR3 alone, 30 bases in frame from the first base. To sequence the TCRbeta CDR3 region, genomic DNA was isolated from the sorted cells. The immunoSEQ Assay was used for sequencing of TCRbeta CDR3 regions. TCRdb took this table from immuneACCESS and kept in-frame rearrangements with V and J called. Such tables lack part of the clones; where checked against another copy, unresolved V genes explain under half of the gap, and the rest is unexplained. This sample has fewer than 100,000 clones in its table, and more than 85% of those were observed once. The top ten clonotypes cover about 6.4% of the sample. Study-wide conclusions, independent of this receptor: After ivuxolimab, more expanded clones were found on average in CD8+ T cells than in CD4+ T cells. Which antigens the clonally expanded peripheral T cells were specific for was not determined. Low levels of normalized T-cell clonal expansion were also shown by some nonresponding patients. In partial responders in the 0.1-3.0 mg/kg groups, normalized peripheral clonal expansion was found to be among the lowest, especially among CD8+ T cells. At doses of 0.1 to 3.0 mg/kg, clonal expansion of both CD4+ and CD8+ blood T cells was observed from baseline to week 6.

This TCR came from an adult with an advanced solid tumor such as melanoma, head and neck, liver or kidney cancer. The chain employs TRBV7-2 and TRBJ2-3; 9 of the junction bases match TRBD2. Sequenced material: CD4+ or CD8+ T cells sorted from blood, taken in a trial of the OX40 agonist ivuxolimab. The bases are TGTGCCAGCAGCCACGGGACTAGCTCTTTT. It specifies CASSHGTSSF.